This is a list of T cell receptor beta chains from one sample in a study of T cell responses to AZD1222 COVID-19 vaccine. Sequencing used immunoSEQ multiplex PCR; TCRdb keeps in-frame clones, though not all of them. The sample contains over 85,000 clones, approximately 94% of which appear only once. The specimen was peripheral blood, collected on day 0 of AZD1222 vaccination. These receptors came from an adult in good health. Both conserved end residues are part of each CDR3. The order of the fields is CDR3 protein, CDR3 DNA, D gene, V gene, J gene. The D gene is left open where the match is weak.

CDR3aa: CATSRDQAGGRETQYF; CDR3nt: TGTGCCACCAGCAGAGACCAGGCGGGGGGGAGAGAGACCCAGTACTTC; d_gene: TRBD2; v_gene: TRBV15; j_gene: TRBJ2-5
CDR3aa: CASSLRTRDTIYF; CDR3nt: TGCGCCAGCAGCCTTAGGACAAGGGACACCATATATTTT; d_gene: NA; v_gene: TRBV5-1; j_gene: TRBJ1-3
CDR3aa: CASSRQGPGVGGYTF; CDR3nt: TGTGCCAGCAGTCGACAGGGCCCTGGTGTAGGCGGCTACACCTTC; d_gene: TRBD1; v_gene: TRBV6-5; j_gene: TRBJ1-2
CDR3aa: CASSLVPPWDYNGELFF; CDR3nt: TGTGCCAGCAGCTTAGTGCCCCCATGGGACTATAACGGGGAGCTGTTTTTT; d_gene: TRBD2; v_gene: TRBV7-2; j_gene: TRBJ2-2
CDR3aa: CASRGGRNTEAFF; CDR3nt: TGTGCCAGCAGGGGGGGGAGGAACACTGAAGCTTTCTTT; d_gene: NA; v_gene: TRBV27; j_gene: TRBJ1-1
CDR3aa: CASSLFGTSGTNEQFF; CDR3nt: TGTGCCAGCAGCTTGTTTGGGACTAGCGGGACCAATGAGCAGTTCTTC; d_gene: TRBD2; v_gene: TRBV5-6; j_gene: TRBJ2-1
CDR3aa: CAIPGRLGGVSTGELFF; CDR3nt: TGTGCCATCCCGGGTCGACTAGGCGGTGTCAGCACCGGGGAGCTGTTTTTT; d_gene: NA; v_gene: TRBV5-4; j_gene: TRBJ2-2
CDR3aa: CATQEGALGPTNEKLFF; CDR3nt: TGTGCCACCCAGGAGGGGGCTCTAGGTCCGACTAATGAAAAACTGTTTTTT; d_gene: TRBD1; v_gene: TRBV6-9; j_gene: TRBJ1-4
CDR3aa: CASSRPTGFRTGELFF; CDR3nt: TGTGCCAGCAGTCGCCCAACAGGGTTTAGGACCGGGGAGCTGTTTTTT; d_gene: NA; v_gene: TRBV28; j_gene: TRBJ2-2
CDR3aa: CASSLGVGRGDQPQHF; CDR3nt: TGTGCCAGCAGCTTGGGAGTGGGGAGGGGCGATCAGCCCCAGCATTTT; d_gene: NA; v_gene: TRBV5-5; j_gene: TRBJ1-5